This T cell receptor beta chain was captured by sequencing in a study of T cells in Graves' hyperthyroidism and ophthalmopathy. What was amplified from RNA transcripts were TCR beta CDR3 regions. TCR CDR3 underwent first-round RT-PCR with the HTBI primer set. MiXCR, applied by TCRdb to the multiplex PCR reads, yields one record per CDR3 protein. The sample has about 500,000 distinct CDR3 sequences, 17% seen once; the top ten hold under 20%. Overall study findings and caveats: Blood samples included most of the expanded thyroid clonotypes exceeding 0.001.

Germline V gene sequence: CDR1 MDHEN, CDR2 SYDVKM. The length of the CDR3 is 12 residues. With V trimmed by 8 bases and J by 2 bases, 2 bases remained unmatched. At least ten counts were recorded for this clonotype. Its antigen is as yet unknown. Lactation, pregnancy, other autoimmune disease or uncontrolled infection led to exclusion of patients. Clinical symptoms, serum thyroxine and TRAb, thyroid ultrasound and orbital computed tomography were used for the diagnoses. The sequenced sample consisted of blood. The TCR originated in a woman aged 18-35 years with Graves' ophthalmopathy. The chain links TRBV28 to TRBJ2-7, with TRBD2 matching over 8 bases. CDR3 DNA: TGTGCCAGCCGGGGGGGTCCCTACGAGCAGTACTTC. Its translation is CASRGGPYEQYF.